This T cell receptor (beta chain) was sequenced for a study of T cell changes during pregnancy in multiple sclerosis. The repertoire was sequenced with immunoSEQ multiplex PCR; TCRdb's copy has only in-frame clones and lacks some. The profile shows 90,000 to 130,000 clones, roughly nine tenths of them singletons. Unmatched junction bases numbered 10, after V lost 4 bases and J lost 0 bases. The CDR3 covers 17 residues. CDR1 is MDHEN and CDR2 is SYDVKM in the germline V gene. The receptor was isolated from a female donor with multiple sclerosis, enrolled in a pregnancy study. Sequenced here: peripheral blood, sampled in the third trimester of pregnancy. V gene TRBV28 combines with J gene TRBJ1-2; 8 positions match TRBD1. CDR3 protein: CASSSSSGQGPNYGYTF. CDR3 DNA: TGTGCCAGCAGTTCCTCTAGCGGACAGGGACCTAACTATGGCTACACCTTC.